A selection of T cell receptor beta chains follows, all from one sample in a study of blood T cell repertoires in COVID-19. Libraries were prepared by immunoSEQ multiplex PCR; TCRdb keeps only in-frame clonotypes and omits some of them. Of some 200,000 clones listed, 80% to 90% are singletons. The sample taken for sequencing was PBMCs or T cells enriched from blood (not recorded which). Every receptor here comes from a man aged 40-49 years who had recovered from COVID-19. Each CDR3 is given with its conserved first and last residue. The D gene is left open where the match is weak. Not all rows give a size; the values are once, few, many and, for expanded clones, a class.

d_gene: -; v_gene: TRBV7-9; abundance: -; j_gene: TRBJ1-2; CDR3nt: TGTGCCAGCAGCTCCGGTCTCGAGGGTCCAAACTATGGCTACACCTTC; CDR3aa: CASSSGLEGPNYGYTF
d_gene: -; v_gene: TRBV13; abundance: -; j_gene: TRBJ1-5; CDR3nt: TGTGCCAGCACCGCGGGAGGTAGCAATCAGCCCCAGCATTTT; CDR3aa: CASTAGGSNQPQHF
d_gene: TRBD1; v_gene: TRBV10-3; abundance: -; j_gene: TRBJ1-2; CDR3nt: TGTGCCATCACCCAGCCGGGACAGGGTTTAAGTGGCTACACCTTC; CDR3aa: CAITQPGQGLSGYTF
d_gene: TRBD1; v_gene: TRBV6-5; abundance: few; j_gene: TRBJ2-5; CDR3nt: TGTGCCAGCACTCATACAGGGGTGCAAGAGACCCAGTACTTC; CDR3aa: CASTHTGVQETQYF
d_gene: -; v_gene: TRBV18; abundance: -; j_gene: TRBJ1-1; CDR3nt: TGTGCCAGCTCACGGACCAGGGTGAACACTGAAGCTTTCTTT; CDR3aa: CASSRTRVNTEAFF
d_gene: TRBD2; v_gene: TRBV4-3; abundance: -; j_gene: TRBJ2-3; CDR3nt: TGCGCCAGCAGCCAAGCAGTAGCGGGATCGGGGATAGATACGCAGTATTTT; CDR3aa: CASSQAVAGSGIDTQYF
d_gene: -; v_gene: TRBV5-1; abundance: few; j_gene: TRBJ2-1; CDR3nt: TGCGCCAGCAGCTTGGAGGCAGGCTTTAATTCCAATGAGCAGTTCTTC; CDR3aa: CASSLEAGFNSNEQFF
d_gene: TRBD1; v_gene: TRBV5-1; abundance: -; j_gene: TRBJ1-2; CDR3nt: TGCGCCAGCAGCATCGCAGGACAGGGAGTGGGTGGCTACACCTTC; CDR3aa: CASSIAGQGVGGYTF
d_gene: -; v_gene: TRBV20-1; abundance: -; j_gene: TRBJ2-1; CDR3nt: TGCAGTGCTAGTTCTGCGACTACCCACAATGAGCAGTTCTTC; CDR3aa: CSASSATTHNEQFF
d_gene: TRBD2; v_gene: TRBV3-1/TRBV3-2; abundance: once; j_gene: TRBJ2-1; CDR3nt: TGTGCCAGCAGCCAAAGCGGGAGGGATTACAATGAGCAGTTCTTC; CDR3aa: CASSQSGRDYNEQFF
d_gene: TRBD2; v_gene: TRBV5-1; abundance: -; j_gene: TRBJ2-3; CDR3nt: TGCGCCAGCAGCCCCGGGGGGACCCGTCAGGATACGCAGTATTTT; CDR3aa: CASSPGGTRQDTQYF
d_gene: TRBD1; v_gene: TRBV19; abundance: -; j_gene: TRBJ1-6; CDR3nt: TGTGCCAGTGGCAGGGGGCGCATGGACAATTCACCCCTCCACTTT; CDR3aa: CASGRGRMDNSPLHF
d_gene: TRBD1; v_gene: TRBV27; abundance: -; j_gene: TRBJ1-1; CDR3nt: TGTGCCAGCTCGACAGGGTCAATGAACACTGAAGCTTTCTTT; CDR3aa: CASSTGSMNTEAFF
d_gene: -; v_gene: TRBV6-5; abundance: -; j_gene: TRBJ1-2; CDR3nt: TGTGCCAGCAGCCTGACCCTAACAGGGTATACTGGCTACACCTTC; CDR3aa: CASSLTLTGYTGYTF
d_gene: -; v_gene: TRBV10-3; abundance: -; j_gene: TRBJ1-6; CDR3nt: TGTGCCATCAGTGAGTCTGGCAGGGCTAATTCACCCCTCCACTTT; CDR3aa: CAISESGRANSPLHF
d_gene: TRBD1; v_gene: TRBV5-1; abundance: few; j_gene: TRBJ1-4; CDR3nt: TGCGCCAGCAGACAGGGGGCACGTGAAAAACTGTTTTTT; CDR3aa: CASRQGAREKLFF
d_gene: -; v_gene: TRBV6-5; abundance: -; j_gene: TRBJ1-5; CDR3nt: TGTGCCAGCATGTGGAACAGAGGGGGTCAGCCCCAGCATTTT; CDR3aa: CASMWNRGGQPQHF
d_gene: -; v_gene: TRBV29-1; abundance: -; j_gene: TRBJ1-2; CDR3nt: TGCAGCGTTGGGAGGGCGAACTATGGCTACACCTTC; CDR3aa: CSVGRANYGYTF
d_gene: TRBD2; v_gene: TRBV2; abundance: -; j_gene: TRBJ2-1; CDR3nt: TGTGCCAGCAGACGGCTAGCGGGGGCTTATAGCTCCTACAATGAGCAGTTCTTC; CDR3aa: CASRRLAGAYSSYNEQFF
d_gene: TRBD1; v_gene: TRBV18; abundance: -; j_gene: TRBJ1-1; CDR3nt: TGTGCCAGCTCGGTGGGACAGGGGGAGAACACTGAAGCTTTCTTT; CDR3aa: CASSVGQGENTEAFF
d_gene: TRBD1; v_gene: TRBV7-2; abundance: -; j_gene: TRBJ2-2; CDR3nt: TGTGCCAGCAGACGGGACAGTTTGAACACCGGGGAGCTGTTTTTT; CDR3aa: CASRRDSLNTGELFF
d_gene: TRBD1; v_gene: TRBV5-1; abundance: -; j_gene: TRBJ2-2; CDR3nt: TGCGCCAGCAGCGGGACAGGGGGCGCGAACACCGGGGAGCTGTTTTTT; CDR3aa: CASSGTGGANTGELFF
d_gene: TRBD1; v_gene: TRBV4-3; abundance: -; j_gene: TRBJ1-2; CDR3nt: TGCGCCAGCAGCCAAGAGGGGGACAGGCCGGACCTTTACACCTTC; CDR3aa: CASSQEGDRPDLYTF
d_gene: -; v_gene: TRBV2; abundance: -; j_gene: TRBJ1-1; CDR3nt: TGTGCCAGCACTTTGAACACTGAAGCTTTCTTT; CDR3aa: CASTLNTEAFF
d_gene: -; v_gene: TRBV12-3/TRBV12-4; abundance: -; j_gene: TRBJ1-2; CDR3nt: TGTGCCAGCAGTTTAGCGCGGGATCGGGGCTACACCTTC; CDR3aa: CASSLARDRGYTF
d_gene: TRBD1; v_gene: TRBV5-4; abundance: -; j_gene: TRBJ2-7; CDR3nt: TGTGCCAGCAGCTTCCCAGGACAGGACGAGCAGTACTTC; CDR3aa: CASSFPGQDEQYF
d_gene: TRBD1; v_gene: TRBV10-3; abundance: -; j_gene: TRBJ2-7; CDR3nt: TGTGCCATCCGGGGGACAGGCACCTACGAGCAGTACTTC; CDR3aa: CAIRGTGTYEQYF
d_gene: -; v_gene: TRBV28; abundance: -; j_gene: TRBJ2-3; CDR3nt: TGTGCCAGCACTTCCTTCAGGGTAGGAGATACGCAGTATTTT; CDR3aa: CASTSFRVGDTQYF
d_gene: TRBD2; v_gene: TRBV7-3; abundance: -; j_gene: TRBJ2-2; CDR3nt: TGTGCCAGCAGCCTCGGACTAGCCAACACCGGGGAGCTGTTTTTT; CDR3aa: CASSLGLANTGELFF
d_gene: TRBD2; v_gene: TRBV6-5; abundance: -; j_gene: TRBJ2-3; CDR3nt: TGTGCCAGCGGGCTAGCGGGCACAGATACGCAGTATTTT; CDR3aa: CASGLAGTDTQYF
d_gene: -; v_gene: TRBV19; abundance: -; j_gene: TRBJ1-1; CDR3nt: TGTGCCAGTAGTATAGGAACAGAGATAAACACTGAAGCTTTCTTT; CDR3aa: CASSIGTEINTEAFF
d_gene: TRBD2; v_gene: TRBV5-1; abundance: once; j_gene: TRBJ2-5; CDR3nt: TGCGCCAGCACGGGCGGGAGGGCCTTGGAGACCCAGTACTTC; CDR3aa: CASTGGRALETQYF
d_gene: TRBD2; v_gene: TRBV7-7; abundance: few; j_gene: TRBJ2-5; CDR3nt: TGTGCTAGCAGCCACCCCGGGACTAGCGGAAGGTACCAAGAGACCCAGTACTTC; CDR3aa: CASSHPGTSGRYQETQYF
d_gene: -; v_gene: TRBV2; abundance: -; j_gene: TRBJ2-6; CDR3nt: TGTGCCAGCAGTTACAGGGACTCTGGGGCCAACGTCCTGACTTTC; CDR3aa: CASSYRDSGANVLTF
d_gene: TRBD1; v_gene: TRBV18; abundance: once; j_gene: TRBJ1-3; CDR3nt: TGTGCCAGCTCACAATTTACAGGGGCGTCTGGAAACACCATATATTTT; CDR3aa: CASSQFTGASGNTIYF
d_gene: -; v_gene: TRBV9; abundance: -; j_gene: TRBJ2-1; CDR3nt: TGTGCCAGCAGCGTTAGCGGTGTGGGAGACGTTCCGTTCTTC; CDR3aa: CASSVSGVGDVPFF
d_gene: TRBD1; v_gene: TRBV4-2; abundance: -; j_gene: TRBJ1-6; CDR3nt: TGTGCCAGCAGCCAGCTACAGGGGAAAGAAGGCTCACCCCTCCACTTT; CDR3aa: CASSQLQGKEGSPLHF
d_gene: -; v_gene: TRBV6-2/TRBV6-3; abundance: -; j_gene: TRBJ2-2; CDR3nt: TGTGCCAGCAGTTACTCCCCAGATTCCACCGGGGAGCTGTTTTTT; CDR3aa: CASSYSPDSTGELFF
d_gene: TRBD1; v_gene: TRBV4-1; abundance: -; j_gene: TRBJ1-4; CDR3nt: TGCGCCAGCAGCCTAATGGGACAGGGGGTCGGCACTAATGAAAAACTGTTTTTT; CDR3aa: CASSLMGQGVGTNEKLFF
d_gene: TRBD1; v_gene: TRBV4-3; abundance: -; j_gene: TRBJ2-7; CDR3nt: TGCGCCAGCAGCGGAACAGGGGTCTCCTACGAGCAGTACTTC; CDR3aa: CASSGTGVSYEQYF
d_gene: TRBD2; v_gene: TRBV7-6; abundance: -; j_gene: TRBJ2-1; CDR3nt: TGTGCCAGCAGCCTCGACACGACTAGCGGAGGATACAATGAGCAGTTCTTC; CDR3aa: CASSLDTTSGGYNEQFF
d_gene: TRBD1; v_gene: TRBV2; abundance: -; j_gene: TRBJ2-7; CDR3nt: TGTGCCAGGAGAGCGGGACAGGGAGGTTCCGAGCAGTACTTC; CDR3aa: CARRAGQGGSEQYF
d_gene: TRBD1; v_gene: TRBV5-1; abundance: -; j_gene: TRBJ2-1; CDR3nt: TGCGCCAGCAGCCGGGACAGGTTGTACAATGAGCAGTTCTTC; CDR3aa: CASSRDRLYNEQFF
d_gene: -; v_gene: TRBV5-1; abundance: -; j_gene: TRBJ1-4; CDR3nt: TGCGCCAGCAGCTTGGGCAGGGTGGGTGAAAAACTGTTTTTT; CDR3aa: CASSLGRVGEKLFF
d_gene: TRBD2; v_gene: TRBV5-4; abundance: -; j_gene: TRBJ2-2; CDR3nt: TGTGCCAGCAGCTATCCACCTGGGCGGGAGGGCGGCGGGGAGCTGTTTTTT; CDR3aa: CASSYPPGREGGGELFF
d_gene: -; v_gene: TRBV27; abundance: -; j_gene: TRBJ2-7; CDR3nt: TGTGCCAGCAGTAGCGCCGGGACTTTCTACGAGCAGTACTTC; CDR3aa: CASSSAGTFYEQYF
d_gene: -; v_gene: TRBV3-1/TRBV3-2; abundance: once; j_gene: TRBJ1-3; CDR3nt: TGTGCCAGCAGCCAAACAGGGTTGGACACCATATATTTT; CDR3aa: CASSQTGLDTIYF
d_gene: TRBD1; v_gene: TRBV7-6; abundance: -; j_gene: TRBJ1-5; CDR3nt: TGTGCCAGCAGCTCCTCCGGGACAGGGCTGCAGCCCCAGCATTTT; CDR3aa: CASSSSGTGLQPQHF
d_gene: -; v_gene: TRBV28; abundance: -; j_gene: TRBJ1-5; CDR3nt: TGTGCCAGCAGTTTAACCCGCCAGGGCAATCAGCCCCAGCATTTT; CDR3aa: CASSLTRQGNQPQHF
d_gene: TRBD1; v_gene: TRBV5-1; abundance: -; j_gene: TRBJ1-1; CDR3nt: TGCGCCAGCAGCTTGACAGGGACAGGGGACGGGCAGGACACTGAAGCTTTCTTT; CDR3aa: CASSLTGTGDGQDTEAFF
d_gene: TRBD2; v_gene: TRBV13; abundance: -; j_gene: TRBJ2-5; CDR3nt: TGTGCCAGCTCCAACCCTAGCGGGAGCGGGTTAAGAGAGACCCAGTACTTC; CDR3aa: CASSNPSGSGLRETQYF